These T cell receptor beta chains were read from a single sample in a study of follicular helper T cells after annual influenza vaccination. The table came from immunoSEQ multiplex PCR; TCRdb's copy has only in-frame clones and leaves some out. This table has approximately 11,000 clones, about 84% appearing once. Here the sequenced sample was CXCR5- memory CD4+ T cells sorted from blood, taken 6 weeks after influenza vaccination. These receptor sequences come from an adult who received the influenza vaccine. Each CDR3 is given without its conserved first and last residue. The D gene is left open where the match is weak. Some rows have no size entry. The others give once, few or many, or a class for an expanded clone.

TRBJ2-1	.	TRBV6-1	.	ASSGRRGRSQEQF
TRBJ2-2	.	TRBV5-1	.	ASSLVEGYGTGELF
TRBJ1-2	TRBD1	TRBV10-3	.	AISGTGEGYGYT
TRBJ2-1	TRBD2	TRBV2	.	ATSATSGGANEQF
TRBJ2-2	.	TRBV7-2	.	ASSRDTAAGELF
TRBJ1-4	.	TRBV5-1	few	ASSLLQANEKLF
TRBJ2-7	TRBD1	TRBV10-3	few	AIIPDRETYEQY
TRBJ2-2	.	TRBV29-1	.	SVGLNTGELF
TRBJ2-1	TRBD2	TRBV5-1	.	ASSAGLAPNGEQF
TRBJ2-3	.	TRBV4-1	few	ASSRTWGSYSDTQY
TRBJ1-4	.	TRBV29-1	.	SVEGGGRKLF
TRBJ1-3	TRBD1	TRBV7-9	few	ASSLVSGGIGNTIY
TRBJ1-3	.	TRBV30	.	AWSLSSGNTIY
TRBJ1-3	TRBD1	TRBV5-4	.	ASSQGTGSGNTIY